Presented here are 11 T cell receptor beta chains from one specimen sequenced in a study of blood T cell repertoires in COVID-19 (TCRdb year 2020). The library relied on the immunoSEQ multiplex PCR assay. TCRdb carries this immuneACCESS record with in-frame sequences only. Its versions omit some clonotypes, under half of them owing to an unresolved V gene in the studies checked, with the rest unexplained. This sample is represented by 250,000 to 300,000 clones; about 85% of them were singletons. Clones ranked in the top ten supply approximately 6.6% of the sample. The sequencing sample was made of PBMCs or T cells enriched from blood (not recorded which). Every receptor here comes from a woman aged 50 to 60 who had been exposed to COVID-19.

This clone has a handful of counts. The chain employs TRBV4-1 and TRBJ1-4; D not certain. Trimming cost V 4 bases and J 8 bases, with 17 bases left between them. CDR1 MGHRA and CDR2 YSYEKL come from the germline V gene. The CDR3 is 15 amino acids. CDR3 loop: CASSPPGQSEEKLFF. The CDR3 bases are TGCGCCAGCAGCCCCCCTGGGCAGTCAGAAGAAAAACTGTTTTTT.

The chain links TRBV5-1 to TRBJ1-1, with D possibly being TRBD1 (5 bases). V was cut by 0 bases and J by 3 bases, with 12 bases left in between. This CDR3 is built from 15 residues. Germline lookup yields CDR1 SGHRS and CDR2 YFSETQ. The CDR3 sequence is CASSLESGRDTEAFF. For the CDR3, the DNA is TGCGCCAGCAGCTTGGAATCGGGCAGGGACACTGAAGCTTTCTTT.

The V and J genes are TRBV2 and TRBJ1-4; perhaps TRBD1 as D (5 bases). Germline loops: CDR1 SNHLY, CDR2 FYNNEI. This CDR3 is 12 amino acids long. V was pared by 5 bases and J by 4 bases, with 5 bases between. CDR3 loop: CASSRGNEKLFF. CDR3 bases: TGTGCCAGCAGTAGGGGTAATGAAAAACTGTTTTTT.

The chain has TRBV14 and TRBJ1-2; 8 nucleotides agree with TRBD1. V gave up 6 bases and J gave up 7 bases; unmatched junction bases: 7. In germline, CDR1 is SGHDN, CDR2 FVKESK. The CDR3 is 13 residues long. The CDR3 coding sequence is TGTGCCAGCAGGATGCAGGGGGCGCGTGGCTACACCTTC. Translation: CASRMQGARGYTF.

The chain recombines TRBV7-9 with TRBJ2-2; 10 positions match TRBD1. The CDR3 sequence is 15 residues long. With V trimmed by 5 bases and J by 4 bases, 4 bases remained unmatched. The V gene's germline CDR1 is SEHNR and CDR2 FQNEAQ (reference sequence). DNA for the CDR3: TGTGCCAGCAGCGGGACAGGGGCGGGCACCGGGGAGCTGTTTTTT. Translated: CASSGTGAGTGELFF.

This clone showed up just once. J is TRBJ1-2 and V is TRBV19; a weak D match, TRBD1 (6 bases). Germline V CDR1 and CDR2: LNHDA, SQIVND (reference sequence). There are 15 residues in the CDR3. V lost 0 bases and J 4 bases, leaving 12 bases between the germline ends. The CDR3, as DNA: TGTGCCAGTAGTATAGAAGGAGGACAGTTCTATGGCTACACCTTC. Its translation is CASSIEGGQFYGYTF.

CDR3 in amino acids: CASQTGSDTEAFF. For the CDR3, the DNA is TGTGCCAGTCAGACAGGGTCAGACACTGAAGCTTTCTTT. J is TRBJ1-1 and V is TRBV6-5; TRBD1 matches 7 bases. The trim removed 9 bases at V and 3 bases at J, leaving 7 bases unmatched. Germline CDR1 and CDR2: MNHEY and SVGAGI. CDR3 length: 13 amino acids.

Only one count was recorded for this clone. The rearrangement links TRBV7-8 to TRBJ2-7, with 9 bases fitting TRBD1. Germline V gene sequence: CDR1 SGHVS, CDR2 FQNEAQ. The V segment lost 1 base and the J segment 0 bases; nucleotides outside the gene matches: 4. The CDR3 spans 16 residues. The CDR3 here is CASSLVRGQGSYEQYF. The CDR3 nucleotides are TGTGCCAGCAGCTTAGTTCGGGGACAGGGCTCCTACGAGCAGTACTTC.

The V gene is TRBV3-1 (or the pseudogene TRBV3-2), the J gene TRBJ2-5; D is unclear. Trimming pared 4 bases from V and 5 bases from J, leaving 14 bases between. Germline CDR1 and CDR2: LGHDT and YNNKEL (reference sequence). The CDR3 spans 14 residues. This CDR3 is CASSPHPTGETQYF. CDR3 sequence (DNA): TGTGCCAGCAGCCCCCACCCGACTGGGGAGACCCAGTACTTC.

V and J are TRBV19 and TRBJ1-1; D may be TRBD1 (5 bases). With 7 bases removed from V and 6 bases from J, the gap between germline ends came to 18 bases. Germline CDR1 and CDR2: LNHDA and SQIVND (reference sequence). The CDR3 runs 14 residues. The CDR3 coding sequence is TGTGCCAGTAATCAAGGTTCCGACAGATCTGAAGCTTTCTTT. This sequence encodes CASNQGSDRSEAFF.

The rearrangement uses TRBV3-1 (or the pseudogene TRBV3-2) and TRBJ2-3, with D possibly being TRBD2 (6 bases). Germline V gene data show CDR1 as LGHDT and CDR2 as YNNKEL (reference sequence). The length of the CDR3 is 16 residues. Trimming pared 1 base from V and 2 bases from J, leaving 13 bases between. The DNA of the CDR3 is TGTGCCAGCAGCCAAGGGAAGCGGGCTATCACAGATACGCAGTATTTT. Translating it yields CASSQGKRAITDTQYF.